These T cell receptor beta chains were read from a single sample in a study of naive and memory T cell subsets. TCRdb fed the UMI-ligation and nested PCR reads into MiXCR, producing one record per CDR3 protein. The data hold roughly 98,000 distinct CDR3 sequences, with roughly 7% observed a single time. Sample: central memory CD4+ T cells from blood. These receptors originate from a human donor in good health. Each CDR3 is given with its conserved first and last residue. Fields, in order: V gene, CDR3 length, D gene, clone size, J gene, CDR3 DNA, CDR3 protein. The D gene is left open where the match is weak. Some rows have no size entry. The others give once, few or many, or a class for an expanded clone.

>TRBV27|15|NA|few|TRBJ2-4
TGTGCCAGCAGCCCGGCAGGGGTAGCCAAAAACATTCAGTACTTC
CASSPAGVAKNIQYF
>TRBV25-1|12|NA|many|TRBJ2-7
TGTGCCAGCAAACAGGCCGCGGGCGAGCAGTACTTC
CASKQAAGEQYF
>TRBV18|15|TRBD2|many|TRBJ2-1
TGTGCCAGCTCACCACATCGGGGGGGCCAAAATGAGCAGTTCTTC
CASSPHRGGQNEQFF
>TRBV6-1|16|NA|NA|TRBJ1-3
TGTGCCAGCAGTGACCCCGGGACCCCCTCTGGAAACACCATATATTTT
CASSDPGTPSGNTIYF
>TRBV7-3|16|NA|few|TRBJ2-3
TGTGCCAGCAGCGAGCGGACAGCCCGGGGCACAGATACGCAGTATTTT
CASSERTARGTDTQYF
>TRBV28|13|NA|many|TRBJ2-3
TGTGCCAGCAGTTCGGGTCCCGACCGTACGCAGTATTTT
CASSSGPDRTQYF
>TRBV7-8|14|NA|many|TRBJ1-1
TGTGCCAGCAGCTTGAGGGCAGAGAACACTGAAGCTTTCTTT
CASSLRAENTEAFF
>TRBV6-2/TRBV6-3|15|TRBD2|NA|TRBJ2-1
TGTGCCAGCACCGTCGGACTAGCGGGAGGCAATGAGCAGTTCTTC
CASTVGLAGGNEQFF
>TRBV9|16|TRBD2|NA|TRBJ2-7
TGTGCCAGCAGCGTAGGGACAGCGGGGGGGCCCTACGAGCAGTACTTC
CASSVGTAGGPYEQYF
>TRBV12-3/TRBV12-4|12|TRBD1|many|TRBJ1-1
TGTGCCAGCAGTTTAGGGACAGGGGAAGCTTTCTTT
CASSLGTGEAFF